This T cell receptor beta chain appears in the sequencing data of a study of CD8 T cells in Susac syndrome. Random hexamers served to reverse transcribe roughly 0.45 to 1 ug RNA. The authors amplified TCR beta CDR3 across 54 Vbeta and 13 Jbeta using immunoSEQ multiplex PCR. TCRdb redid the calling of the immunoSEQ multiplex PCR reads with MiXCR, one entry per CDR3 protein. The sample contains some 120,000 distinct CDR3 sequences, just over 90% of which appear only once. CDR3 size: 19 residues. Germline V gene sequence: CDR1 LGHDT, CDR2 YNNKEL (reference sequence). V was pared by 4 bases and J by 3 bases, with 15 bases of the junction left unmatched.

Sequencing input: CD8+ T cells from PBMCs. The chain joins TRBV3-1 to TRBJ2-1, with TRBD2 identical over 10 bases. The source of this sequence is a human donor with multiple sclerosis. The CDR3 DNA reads TGTGCCAGCAGCCCCCGGGTACTAGCGGGATCACCCTTCTACAATGAGCAGTTCTTC. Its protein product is CASSPRVLAGSPFYNEQFF.